This is a list of T cell receptor beta chains from one sample in a study of lymphopenia after photon versus proton radiotherapy. Some clones are missing from TCRdb's copy, which holds only in-frame ones; the method was immunoSEQ multiplex PCR. The profile shows fewer than 35,000 clones, approximately 92% of them singletons. Here the sequenced sample was peripheral blood, taken from a patient treated with proton-based radiotherapy. The receptors derive from a woman in her 70s with pancreatic cancer. Some clones in this sample may be carry-over from other donors' samples. Both conserved end residues are part of each CDR3. The D gene is left open where the match is weak. Clone size is stated in some rows and not others, as once, few, many or a class when expanded.

V gene	D gene	clone size	J gene	CDR3 DNA	CDR3 protein
TRBV25-1	TRBD1	.	TRBJ1-2	TGTGCCAGCAGTGAAGACCTAAGGGGGCTGGATGGCTACACCTTC	CASSEDLRGLDGYTF
TRBV7-6	.	.	TRBJ1-4	TGTGCCAGCAGCGAGAATGGGCAGCTAAATGAAAAACTGTTTTTT	CASSENGQLNEKLFF
TRBV18	TRBD2	.	TRBJ2-3	TGTGCCAGCTCACTCGGGACTAGTGGGGGCACAGATACGCAGTATTTT	CASSLGTSGGTDTQYF
TRBV4-3	.	.	TRBJ1-1	TGCGCCAGCAGCCAAGAGTTACAGGGCGGCACTGAAGCTTTCTTT	CASSQELQGGTEAFF
TRBV15	.	.	TRBJ1-2	TGTGCCACCAGCAGAGATAGGCAGCAAGGCTATGGCTACACCTTC	CATSRDRQQGYGYTF
TRBV28	.	.	TRBJ2-1	TGTGCCAGCAGTTTAGGTCAGGGGCGCAATGAGCAGTTCTTC	CASSLGQGRNEQFF
TRBV14	.	.	TRBJ2-3	TGTGCCAGCAGCCCCCGGGGCATGTCTGCGGAGGTCACAGATACGCAGTATTTT	CASSPRGMSAEVTDTQYF
TRBV6-6	.	.	TRBJ2-1	TGTGCCAGCCGAGACCACATTTACAATGAGCAGTTCTTC	CASRDHIYNEQFF
TRBV19	TRBD1	medium-sized	TRBJ1-5	TGTGCCAGTAGTACGGGACAGGGTGTGGGCAATCAGCCCCAGCATTTT	CASSTGQGVGNQPQHF
TRBV7-9	TRBD2	.	TRBJ2-7	TGTGCCAGCAGCCGGGGACTAGCGGGAGTCCCGGATCACCCTTACGAGCAGTACTTC	CASSRGLAGVPDHPYEQYF
TRBV27	TRBD1	.	TRBJ2-1	TGTGCCAGCAGCCCAGGGGGAGTGGCCTACAATGAGCAGTTCTTC	CASSPGGVAYNEQFF
TRBV18	TRBD1	few	TRBJ2-6	TGTGCCAGCTCACCAACGGGACAGGGTTTTTCTGGGGCCAACGTCCTGACTTTC	CASSPTGQGFSGANVLTF
TRBV28	TRBD2	.	TRBJ2-3	TGTGCCCATAGCGGGGGTATTAGCACAGATACGCAGTATTTT	CAHSGGISTDTQYF
TRBV12-5	.	.	TRBJ2-7	TGTGCTAGTGCCCACCGGGACCCACACGTTTTCGAGCAGTACTTC	CASAHRDPHVFEQYF
TRBV28	.	.	TRBJ1-3	TGTGCCAGCAGTTTAGAGGGTAGGAACACCATATATTTT	CASSLEGRNTIYF
TRBV5-6	.	.	TRBJ2-5	TGTGCCAGCAGCTTGGCGGCAGCCCAAGAGACCCAGTACTTC	CASSLAAAQETQYF
TRBV19	.	.	TRBJ2-7	TGTGCCAGTAGTAGGGACTCCTCCTACGAGCAGTACTTC	CASSRDSSYEQYF
TRBV18	.	.	TRBJ2-6	TGTGCCAGCTCACCGACGACTATGCTCTCTGGGGCCAACGTCCTGACTTTC	CASSPTTMLSGANVLTF
TRBV7-9	.	once	TRBJ2-3	TGTGCCAGCAGCTCTGGAGCAGATACGCAGTATTTT	CASSSGADTQYF
TRBV28	.	.	TRBJ2-3	TGTGCCAGCAACCTACAGGGAGATACGCAGTATTTT	CASNLQGDTQYF
TRBV6-1	.	.	TRBJ2-7	TGTGCCAGCCTGGACAGAACCTACGAGCAGTACTTC	CASLDRTYEQYF
TRBV19	.	.	TRBJ1-3	TGTGCCAGTAGTGTTGGGGAAACTGGAAACACCATATATTTT	CASSVGETGNTIYF
TRBV5-1	TRBD1	.	TRBJ2-7	TGCGCCAGCAGTCCTACAGGGGCTTCGGACTACGAGCAGTACTTC	CASSPTGASDYEQYF
TRBV5-6	.	.	TRBJ2-5	TGTGCCAGCAGCTTCTCTGAGACCCAGTACTTC	CASSFSETQYF
TRBV19	.	.	TRBJ1-2	TGTGCCAGTAGCCCGCCAGAGACCGCCTATGGCTACACCTTC	CASSPPETAYGYTF
TRBV20-1	.	.	TRBJ2-5	TGCAGTGCTAGGGTACAAGAGACCCAGTACTTC	CSARVQETQYF
TRBV19	TRBD2	.	TRBJ2-7	TGTGCCAGTAGCCCGGAAGCGGGAGCTAAGTTTTACGAGCAGTACTTC	CASSPEAGAKFYEQYF
TRBV5-6	.	.	TRBJ1-5	TGTGCCAGCAGCTTGGCCGGGAGGCAGCCCCAGCATTTT	CASSLAGRQPQHF
TRBV2	.	.	TRBJ1-3	TGTGCCAGCAGGGGGGTTTCGTGGGGAAACACCATATATTTT	CASRGVSWGNTIYF
TRBV5-8	TRBD2	.	TRBJ2-3	TGTGCCAGCAGCCTCGGACTAGCGGCCACAGATACGCAGTATTTT	CASSLGLAATDTQYF
TRBV19	.	.	TRBJ1-4	TGTGCCAGTAGTTTCCGACAGTTTGCAACTAATGAAAAACTGTTTTTT	CASSFRQFATNEKLFF
TRBV27	.	.	TRBJ1-1	TGTGCCAGCAGTTTCGCAGCAGGGAACACTGAAGCTTTCTTT	CASSFAAGNTEAFF
TRBV9	.	.	TRBJ2-5	TGTGCCAGCAGCGTAGTGGGGACGGGGCGGTTTGAGACCCAGTACTTC	CASSVVGTGRFETQYF
TRBV6-5	.	.	TRBJ2-3	TGTGCCAGCCAACGGGGCGTCGGCACAGATACGCAGTATTTT	CASQRGVGTDTQYF
TRBV19	.	once	TRBJ2-7	TGTGCCAGTAGGATCAAATCGGGGAGCTACGAGCAGTACTTC	CASRIKSGSYEQYF